A selection of T cell receptor beta chains follows, all from one sample in a study of cytomegalovirus exposure and HLA in healthy donors. Libraries were prepared by immunoSEQ multiplex PCR; TCRdb keeps only in-frame clonotypes and omits some of them. The sample records some 54,000 clones, 90% being singletons. The sequencing sample was made of PBMCs. All receptors derive from a man between 18 and 35 years old in good health and CMV-seronegative. The CDR3 runs from the conserved cysteine through the conserved F or W. Fields, in order: clone size, D gene, V gene, J gene, CDR3 DNA, CDR3 protein. A D gene is named only where the DNA matches it firmly. Not every row has a clone size; where given, it reads once, few, many or a size class.

abundance: NA; d_gene: TRBD1; v_gene: TRBV19; j_gene: TRBJ2-1; CDR3nt: TGTGCCAGTAGTTTCCCTGACAGGGGGCAGTATGAGCAGTTCTTC; CDR3aa: CASSFPDRGQYEQFF
abundance: NA; d_gene: NA; v_gene: TRBV5-1; j_gene: TRBJ2-1; CDR3nt: TGCGCCAGCAGCTTGGCCAGCGGGCTAGATGAGCAGTTCTTC; CDR3aa: CASSLASGLDEQFF
abundance: NA; d_gene: TRBD1; v_gene: TRBV23-1; j_gene: TRBJ2-7; CDR3nt: TGCGCCAGCAGTCACCTCCGGGACAGCGCCTACGAGCAGTACTTC; CDR3aa: CASSHLRDSAYEQYF
abundance: NA; d_gene: NA; v_gene: TRBV13; j_gene: TRBJ2-7; CDR3nt: TGTGCCAGCAGCCTAGGGACAAGGAACTCCTACGAGCAGTACTTC; CDR3aa: CASSLGTRNSYEQYF
abundance: NA; d_gene: TRBD2; v_gene: TRBV27; j_gene: TRBJ2-7; CDR3nt: TGTGCCAGCAGTTTAGGACTAGCGGGAACTTACGAGCAGTACTTC; CDR3aa: CASSLGLAGTYEQYF
abundance: NA; d_gene: TRBD1; v_gene: TRBV2; j_gene: TRBJ2-1; CDR3nt: TGTGCCAGCAGTGGGACAGGGGGTAACTACAATGAGCAGTTCTTC; CDR3aa: CASSGTGGNYNEQFF
abundance: medium-sized; d_gene: TRBD2; v_gene: TRBV28; j_gene: TRBJ2-1; CDR3nt: TGTGCCAGCAGGGATCCGAGCGGGGACGGGTACAATGAGCAGTTCTTC; CDR3aa: CASRDPSGDGYNEQFF
abundance: NA; d_gene: NA; v_gene: TRBV7-3; j_gene: TRBJ2-5; CDR3nt: TGTGCCAGCAGCTTTCTCGGGACACCTCAAGAGACCCAGTACTTC; CDR3aa: CASSFLGTPQETQYF
abundance: NA; d_gene: NA; v_gene: TRBV12-2; j_gene: TRBJ2-1; CDR3nt: TGTGCAAGTCGCCCCCAGGGGTGCTCCTACAATGAGCAGTTCTTC; CDR3aa: CASRPQGCSYNEQFF
abundance: once; d_gene: NA; v_gene: TRBV6-4; j_gene: TRBJ2-6; CDR3nt: TGTGCCAGCAGTGACTCTAGCGGCTCTGGGGCCAACGTCCTGACTTTC; CDR3aa: CASSDSSGSGANVLTF
abundance: NA; d_gene: NA; v_gene: TRBV7-9; j_gene: TRBJ2-7; CDR3nt: TGTGCCAGCAGCTTACGCGAGTACTACGAGCAGTACTTC; CDR3aa: CASSLREYYEQYF
abundance: NA; d_gene: TRBD2; v_gene: TRBV27; j_gene: TRBJ2-1; CDR3nt: TGTGCCAGCAGTTTAGGCGGGAGGGCATATGAGCAGTTCTTC; CDR3aa: CASSLGGRAYEQFF
abundance: NA; d_gene: TRBD1; v_gene: TRBV28; j_gene: TRBJ1-2; CDR3nt: TGTGCCAGCAGCTCCACAGGGGTGGCTAACTATGGCTACACCTTC; CDR3aa: CASSSTGVANYGYTF
abundance: NA; d_gene: NA; v_gene: TRBV23-1; j_gene: TRBJ2-1; CDR3nt: TGCGCCAGCAGTCGAGTAGGGGAGGACCACCCCTACTACAATGAGCAGTTCTTC; CDR3aa: CASSRVGEDHPYYNEQFF
abundance: NA; d_gene: TRBD2; v_gene: TRBV27; j_gene: TRBJ2-7; CDR3nt: TGTGCCAGCAGCGGACTAGCGGGAATCTCCTACGAGCAGTACTTC; CDR3aa: CASSGLAGISYEQYF
abundance: NA; d_gene: NA; v_gene: TRBV6-1; j_gene: TRBJ2-5; CDR3nt: TGTGCCAGCAGTGAAGCGGGGACACGCCAAGAGACCCAGTACTTC; CDR3aa: CASSEAGTRQETQYF
abundance: NA; d_gene: TRBD1; v_gene: TRBV5-1; j_gene: TRBJ1-1; CDR3nt: TGCGCCAGCAGCCGGATGACAGGGATCGGCTCGGGCACTGAAGCTTTCTTT; CDR3aa: CASSRMTGIGSGTEAFF
abundance: NA; d_gene: TRBD1; v_gene: TRBV19; j_gene: TRBJ1-1; CDR3nt: TGTGCCAGTAGTAGGGACAGCACCATGAACACTGAAGCTTTCTTT; CDR3aa: CASSRDSTMNTEAFF
abundance: NA; d_gene: NA; v_gene: TRBV30; j_gene: TRBJ2-5; CDR3nt: TGTGCCTGGAGAGGCAGGGGCCGAGAGACCCAGTACTTC; CDR3aa: CAWRGRGRETQYF
abundance: NA; d_gene: NA; v_gene: TRBV2; j_gene: TRBJ1-3; CDR3nt: TGTGCCAGCAGTGGAGGCCCCGAGGACCGGAGGGGAAACACCATATATTTT; CDR3aa: CASSGGPEDRRGNTIYF